Here is one T cell receptor beta chain with its context. The data stem from a study of shared clonotypes between healthy human individuals. Clones were read by immunoSEQ multiplex PCR, and TCRdb kept only the in-frame ones, dropping some. The table lists some 980,000 clones, 60% to 85% of them singletons. The CDR3 has 17 amino acids. Losses at the gene ends were 1 base for V and 7 bases for J; bases not matched to a gene: 10. CDR1 and CDR2 (germline): MNHEY, SMNVEV (reference sequence). The sample was memory CD4+ T cells sorted from blood. Subset noted: CD45RA-negative fraction. The sequence was collected from a man younger than 30 in good health. This chain joins TRBV27 and TRBJ1-6; TRBD1 aligns across 7 bases. CDR3 bases: TGTGCCAGCAGTTTATGGGGCTTGACAGGGTACAATTCACCCCTCCACTTT. It yields the protein CASSLWGLTGYNSPLHF.